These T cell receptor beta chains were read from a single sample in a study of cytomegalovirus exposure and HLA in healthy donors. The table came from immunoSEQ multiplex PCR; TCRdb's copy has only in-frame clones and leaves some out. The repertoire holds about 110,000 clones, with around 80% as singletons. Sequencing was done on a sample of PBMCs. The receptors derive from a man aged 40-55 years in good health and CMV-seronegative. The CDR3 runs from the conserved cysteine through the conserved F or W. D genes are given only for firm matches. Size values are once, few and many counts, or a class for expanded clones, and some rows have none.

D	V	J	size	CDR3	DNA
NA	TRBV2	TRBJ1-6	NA	CASSVRQGGSPLHF	TGTGCCAGCAGTGTACGCCAGGGAGGTTCACCCCTCCACTTT
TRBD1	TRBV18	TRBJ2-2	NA	CASSPLKQGASTGELFF	TGTGCCAGCTCACCACTTAAACAGGGGGCTTCCACCGGGGAGCTGTTTTTT
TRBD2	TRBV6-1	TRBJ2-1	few	CASISGGVSYNEQFF	TGTGCCAGCATTAGCGGGGGGGTCTCCTACAATGAGCAGTTCTTC
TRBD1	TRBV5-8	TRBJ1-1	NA	CASSLTGETEAFF	TGTGCCAGCAGCTTGACAGGGGAGACTGAAGCTTTCTTT
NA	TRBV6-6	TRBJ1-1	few	CASSLRQRTEAFF	TGTGCCAGCAGTCTCAGACAGAGGACTGAAGCTTTCTTT
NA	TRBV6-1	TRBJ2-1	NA	CASKLDSSYNEQFF	TGTGCCAGCAAGCTGGACAGCTCCTACAATGAGCAGTTCTTC
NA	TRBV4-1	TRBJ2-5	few	CASSQAQGHQETQYF	TGCGCCAGCAGCCAAGCACAGGGCCACCAAGAGACCCAGTACTTC
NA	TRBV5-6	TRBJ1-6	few	CASSLDTGSGNSPLHF	TGTGCCAGCAGCTTGGACACGGGGTCCGGGAATTCACCCCTCCACTTT
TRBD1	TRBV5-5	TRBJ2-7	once	CASSPRGQGSGEQYF	TGTGCCAGCAGCCCGAGGGGACAGGGATCCGGCGAGCAGTACTTC
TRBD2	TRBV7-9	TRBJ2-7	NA	CASSGGLAGDFYEQYF	TGTGCCAGCAGCGGAGGGCTAGCGGGGGATTTCTACGAGCAGTACTTC
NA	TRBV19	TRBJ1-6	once	CASSIDAYNSPLHF	TGTGCCAGTAGTATAGACGCCTATAATTCACCCCTCCACTTT
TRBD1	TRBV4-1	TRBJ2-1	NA	CASSQWDRVGEQFF	TGCGCCAGCAGCCAATGGGACAGGGTGGGTGAGCAGTTCTTC